In its sample, the clone carrying this T cell receptor (beta chain) was seen a few times. Donors were grouped by their self-reported clinical history. With 5 bases removed from V and 3 bases from J, the gap between germline ends came to 14 bases. The CDR3 loop spans 15 amino acids. Germline CDR1 SGHTA, CDR2 FQGTGA. The data derive from a study of blood T cell repertoires in COVID-19. At the level of the study: Samples representing acute and convalescent COVID-19 were sourced from the United States, Italy and Spain. In each case, the material was cDNA or gDNA derived from T cells, B-cell-depleted T cells, or PBMCs.

The authors' processing: Amplified reference gene primers provided the basis for estimating nucleated cell counts. Method: immunoSEQ multiplex PCR; TCRdb's copy keeps in-frame clones and lacks some. V, J and clone size are those of that table, while D and trimming were read from the DNA. The sample contains about 270,000 clones, 85% of which appear only once. The chain recombines TRBV7-3 with TRBJ2-1; D possibly corresponds to TRBD1 (6 bases). The sequenced sample consisted of PBMCs or T cells enriched from blood (not recorded which). This TCR was recovered from a woman aged 45-65 years with acute COVID-19. The CDR3 DNA reads TGTGCCAGCAGCCCACTGGGACACGGCTACAATGAGCAGTTCTTC. Translated, it gives CASSPLGHGYNEQFF.